Listed here are 27 T cell receptor beta chains from one sample, sequenced in a study of control samples from healthy donors and cancer patients. Profiling relied on immunoSEQ multiplex PCR, and the TCRdb table lists in-frame clones only, not all of them. This table holds some 140,000 clones, around 90% found once. The material sequenced was blood. The receptor set was obtained from a young man in good health.

The chain has TRBV29-1 and TRBJ1-3; D unresolved. Trimming took 6 bases from V and 1 from J, leaving 10 bases between them. This CDR3 contains 13 residues. The germline CDR1 and CDR2 sequences are SQVTM and ANQGSEA. CDR3: CSVSLESGNTIYF. CDR3 coding DNA: TGCAGCGTGTCCCTGGAGTCTGGAAACACCATATATTTT.

The chain has TRBV4-1 and TRBJ2-7; D ambiguous. The ends were cut back, 4 bases at V and 0 bases at J, with 7 bases in the middle. The CDR3 sequence is 13 residues long. Germline V gene lookup returns CDR1 MGHRA and CDR2 YSYEKL. This chain's CDR3 is CASSLASSYEQYF. In DNA, the CDR3 is TGCGCCAGCAGCCTAGCCAGCTCCTACGAGCAGTACTTC.

The genes are TRBV19 and TRBJ1-2; D call uncertain. The length of the CDR3 is 11 residues. Between the trimmed V and J ends, which lost 9 bases and 5 bases, there was a span of 10 bases. Looked up from germline, CDR1 is LNHDA and CDR2 is SQIVND (reference sequence). CDR3 sequence reads: CASHFKYGYTF. The CDR3 nucleotides are TGTGCCAGCCATTTCAAGTATGGCTACACCTTC.

On this clone itself: In the same sample, other DNA sequences code for this CDR3. This chain joins TRBV7-2 and TRBJ2-3; no definite D call. The germline V gene has CDR1 SGHTA and CDR2 FQGNSA. This CDR3 has 13 residues. Trimming pared 1 base from V and 4 bases from J, leaving 6 bases between. Written as DNA, the CDR3 is TGTGCCAGCAGCTTAGACCCGTCAGATACGCAGTATTTT. It translates to CASSLDPSDTQYF. Complete variable domain (other parts from reference TRBV7-2 and TRBJ2-3): GAGVSQSPSNKVTEKGKDVELRCDPISGHTALYWYRQSLGQGLEFLIYFQGNSAPDKSGLPSDRFSAERTGGSVSTLTIQRTQQEDSAVYLCASSLDPSDTQYFGPGTRLTVL.

V usage is TRBV7-9 and J usage is TRBJ2-1; D is unresolved. CDR3 size: 12 residues. Looked up from germline, CDR1 is SEHNR and CDR2 is FQNEAQ (reference sequence). V lost 3 bases and J lost 7, with 7 bases in between. In nucleotides, the CDR3 is TGTGCCAGCAGCTTGACTGGAAATGAGCAGTTCTTC. It translates to CASSLTGNEQFF.

V gene TRBV6-2 or TRBV6-3 combines with J gene TRBJ1-1; TRBD1 is a possible D gene (6 bases). V was cut by 2 bases and J by 2 bases, with 15 bases left in between. CDR1 is MNHEY, CDR2 SVGEGT, per germline. This CDR3 comprises 16 residues. DNA of the CDR3: TGTGCCAGCAGTTACCCTAGGGGGGCATTAAACACTGAAGCTTTCTTT. This sequence encodes CASSYPRGALNTEAFF.

This chain connects TRBV27 to TRBJ1-6; D call uncertain. V was trimmed by 3 bases and J by 7 bases, leaving 7 bases between them. The CDR3 totals 13 residues. CDR1 is MNHEY and CDR2 is SMNVEV in the germline V gene (reference sequence). DNA of the CDR3: TGTGCCAGCAGTTTCGTTGAGAATTCACCCCTCCACTTT. This translates into CASSFVENSPLHF.

This clone was seen a single time. The rearrangement links TRBV10-2 to TRBJ1-1; D call uncertain. CDR3 size: 14 residues. V was clipped by 3 bases and J by 3 bases, with 11 bases between them. Germline CDR1 reads WSHSY; CDR2 reads SAAADI. The CDR3 spells CASSDPAGDTEAFF. The DNA of the CDR3 is TGCGCCAGCAGTGACCCCGCCGGGGACACTGAAGCTTTCTTT.

The V call is TRBV19, the J call TRBJ1-2, with D perhaps TRBD1 (5 bases). The CDR3 has 14 amino acids. Germline V gene data show CDR1 as LNHDA and CDR2 as SQIVND (reference sequence). Trimming removed 0 bases from V and 4 bases from J, with 9 bases in between. The CDR3 is CASSIDGGVYGYTF. DNA of the CDR3: TGTGCCAGTAGTATAGATGGGGGAGTCTATGGCTACACCTTC.

The table lists this clone with a count of one. This chain links TRBV4-2 with TRBJ2-3; 7 bases match TRBD2. This CDR3 has 17 residues. Trimming took 5 bases from V and 0 from J; bases not matched to a gene: 11. CDR1 LGHNA and CDR2 YNFKEQ come from the germline V gene. The CDR3 DNA reads as TGTGCCAGCAGCGCTACAACACTAGCGACTAGCACAGATACGCAGTATTTT. It specifies CASSATTLATSTDTQYF.

The CDR3 sequence: CASSQEDASSNTEAFF. CDR3 nucleotides: TGTGCCAGCAGCCAAGAAGATGCCAGTTCGAACACTGAAGCTTTCTTT. This chain uses TRBV14 with TRBJ1-1; D unresolved. This CDR3 is built from 16 residues. Trimming removed 0 bases from V and 1 base from J, with 12 bases in between. Germline V gene lookup returns CDR1 SGHDN and CDR2 FVKESK.

V is TRBV5-5 and J is TRBJ1-5, with D perhaps TRBD1 (5 bases). CDR3 length equals 14 residues. Germline lookup yields CDR1 SGHKS and CDR2 YYEKEE (reference sequence). The germline V and J ends were trimmed by 0 bases and 7 bases, with 11 bases remaining between them. CDR3 region: CASSLGEGYQPQHF. CDR3 bases: TGTGCCAGCAGCTTGGGGGAGGGGTACCAGCCCCAGCATTTT.

V is TRBV5-4 and J is TRBJ1-1; D gene ambiguous. The V gene lost 4 bases and the J gene lost 4 bases, with 14 bases spanning the gap. CDR1 is SGHNT and CDR2 is YYREEE in the germline V gene (reference sequence). The CDR3 totals 14 residues. As DNA, the CDR3 is TGTGCCAGCAGCCCCTACAGAGGAAGCACTGAAGCTTTCTTT. Its translation is CASSPYRGSTEAFF.

This chain links TRBV30 with TRBJ2-1, with TRBD2 as a possible D gene (7 bases). This CDR3 comprises 13 residues. Per the germline V gene, CDR1 is GTSNPN and CDR2 is SVGIG (reference sequence). Trimming stripped 7 bases from V and 8 bases from J, with 18 bases between. The CDR3 region has the DNA TGTGCCTACCTCGGGGGGAGGGGGTATGAGCAGTTCTTC. Translated: CAYLGGRGYEQFF.

This CDR3 reads CATSDPAGELFF. The DNA of the CDR3 is TGTGCCACCAGTGACCCAGCCGGGGAGCTGTTTTTT. The V and J genes are TRBV24-1 and TRBJ2-2, with no clear D. Trimming pared 4 bases from V and 6 bases from J, leaving 5 bases between. Germline V gene lookup returns CDR1 KGHDR and CDR2 SFDVKD. There are 12 residues in the CDR3.

This chain uses TRBV2 with TRBJ2-2, with D maybe TRBD1 (6 bases). Germline V lookup: CDR1 SNHLY, CDR2 FYNNEI. This CDR3 comprises 15 residues. The V end lost 6 bases, the J end lost 5 bases, and 16 bases lay between the germline ends. The CDR3 sequence is CASSELGDKTGELFF. The CDR3 nucleotides read TGTGCCAGCAGCGAGCTCGGGGACAAAACCGGGGAGCTGTTTTTT.

The chain's CDR3 is CASSLVPGQNEKLFF. The CDR3 DNA reads as TGCGCCAGCAGCTTGGTGCCAGGACAGAATGAAAAACTGTTTTTT. The V gene is TRBV5-1, the J gene TRBJ1-4, with D perhaps TRBD1 (6 bases). Germline-derived CDR1 and CDR2 are SGHRS and YFSETQ. V shed 0 bases and J shed 5 bases, with 11 bases lying between them. This CDR3 has 15 amino acids.

This rearrangement joins TRBV5-4 to TRBJ2-1; 9 bases map to TRBD2. In germline, CDR1 is SGHNT, CDR2 YYREEE (reference sequence). V lost 2 bases and J lost 4; bases outside the gene matches: 4. The CDR3 loop spans 15 amino acids. The CDR3 loop reads CASSFLSGRYNEQFF. Written as DNA, the CDR3 is TGTGCCAGCAGCTTCTTAAGCGGGAGGTACAATGAGCAGTTCTTC.

The chain recombines TRBV28 with TRBJ2-7; perhaps TRBD2 as D (6 bases). This CDR3 contains 14 residues. V was cut by 8 bases and J by 1 base, with 15 bases left in between. Germline V gives CDR1 MDHEN, CDR2 SYDVKM. The chain's CDR3 is CASGPGGVSYEQYF. CDR3 DNA: TGTGCCAGCGGACCAGGCGGGGTGTCCTACGAGCAGTACTTC.

The chain employs TRBV18 and TRBJ2-6, with D unresolved. The length of the CDR3 is 16 residues. Trimming removed 6 bases at V and 0 bases at J, with 12 bases between. Germline V gene lookup returns CDR1 KGHSH and CDR2 LQKENI. Written as DNA, the CDR3 is TGTGCCAGCTCCCTCTCACAGAGCTCTGGGGCCAACGTCCTGACTTTC. Its protein is CASSLSQSSGANVLTF.

The rearrangement uses TRBV27 and TRBJ2-7, with 7 bases that match TRBD1. CDR3 length equals 14 residues. Losses at the gene ends were 5 bases for V and 2 bases for J; bases not matched to a gene: 6. Germline V lookup: CDR1 MNHEY, CDR2 SMNVEV (reference sequence). CDR3 in DNA: TGTGCCAGCAGTCCCATGGACAGGCCCTACGAGCAGTACTTC. Protein product: CASSPMDRPYEQYF.

The chain uses TRBV27 and TRBJ1-1; D not resolved. V lost 1 base to trimming and J lost 2 bases, with 8 bases between them. The CDR3 consists of 14 residues. CDR1 is MNHEY and CDR2 is SMNVEV in the germline V gene (reference sequence). CDR3 region: CASSLYFSNTEAFF. The CDR3 region has the DNA TGTGCCAGCAGTTTATATTTCAGCAACACTGAAGCTTTCTTT.

DNA of the CDR3: TGTGCCAGCAGCCCAGGGACAGGAACAAGCAATCAGCCCCAGCATTTT. It translates to CASSPGTGTSNQPQHF. The genes are TRBV3-1 (or the pseudogene TRBV3-2) and TRBJ1-5, with 8 nucleotides matching TRBD1. Germline CDR1 and CDR2: LGHDT and YNNKEL (reference sequence). The CDR3 has 16 residues. Trimming took 4 bases from V and 1 from J; bases not matched to a gene: 6.

The chain employs TRBV11-2 and TRBJ1-5; D unresolved. Germline assignment: CDR1 SGHAT and CDR2 FQNNGV. V was cut by 1 base and J by 7 bases, with 8 bases left in between. The CDR3 sequence is 13 residues long. For the CDR3, the DNA is TGTGCCAGCAGCTTAGCGGGAGCCCAGCCCCAGCATTTT. Translated, it gives CASSLAGAQPQHF.

J is TRBJ1-1 and V is TRBV6-1; perhaps TRBD1 as D (5 bases). Trimming pared 1 base from V and 4 bases from J, leaving 13 bases between. The V gene's germline CDR1 is MNHNS and CDR2 SASEGT. The CDR3 is 15 amino acids. The DNA for the CDR3 is TGTGCCAGCAGTGAAGGTGCTGGGGGAATCACTGAAGCTTTCTTT. Protein sequence: CASSEGAGGITEAFF.

V is TRBV5-1 and J is TRBJ2-1, with 10 bases lining up with TRBD1. Germline V lookup: CDR1 SGHRS, CDR2 YFSETQ. This CDR3 is 17 amino acids long. V was pared by 5 bases and J by 7 bases, with 15 bases of the junction left unmatched. CDR3: CASSLPAGQGFFNEQFF. CDR3 in DNA: TGCGCCAGCAGTCTCCCGGCGGGACAGGGGTTTTTTAATGAGCAGTTCTTC.

The chain employs TRBV15 and TRBJ1-4; possibly TRBD1 for D (5 bases). The CDR3 covers 15 residues. V was shortened by 5 bases and J by 4 bases, with 14 bases between the two germline ends. CDR1 is LNHNV, CDR2 YYDKDF, per germline (reference sequence). The CDR3 loop reads CATSPHGTVNEKLFF. The CDR3 DNA reads TGTGCCACCAGCCCCCACGGGACGGTTAATGAAAAACTGTTTTTT.